These T cell receptor beta chains were read from a single sample in a study of radiation and T cells in renal cell carcinoma. TCRdb keeps only in-frame clones here, not all; method: immunoSEQ multiplex PCR. The top ten hold about 11% of the sample, which has approximately 170,000 clones, roughly 90% seen once. Sequenced here: blood, sampled from a patient whose treatment included radiotherapy and nephrectomy. The receptors were gathered from a woman in her 50s with renal cell carcinoma. Both conserved end residues are part of each CDR3. A D gene is named only where the DNA matches it firmly. Clone size, where shown, is once, few, many, or a class for clones that have expanded.

. | . | TRBJ1-1 | TRBV7-9 | CASSLVRGVTEAFF | TGTGCCAGCAGCTTAGTTCGGGGGGTTACTGAAGCTTTCTTT
. | . | TRBJ1-6 | TRBV4-2 | CASSQATVTPLHF | TGTGCCAGCAGCCAAGCTACAGTTACTCCTCTCCACTTT
. | . | TRBJ2-7 | TRBV2 | CASSYDRINYEQYF | TGTGCCAGCAGTTACGACAGGATTAACTACGAGCAGTACTTC
. | few | TRBJ1-1 | TRBV19 | CASSIDHTSTEAFF | TGTGCCAGTAGTATCGACCACACCTCCACTGAAGCTTTCTTT
. | once | TRBJ1-4 | TRBV29-1 | CSVLLRGEKLFF | TGCAGCGTTCTACTGAGGGGTGAAAAACTGTTTTTT
TRBD1 | . | TRBJ2-7 | TRBV4-1 | CASSHPGQGAYEQYF | TGCGCCAGCAGCCACCCGGGACAGGGGGCCTACGAGCAGTACTTC
. | . | TRBJ2-5 | TRBV10-1 | CASSAARQETQYF | TGCGCCAGCAGTGCAGCCCGACAAGAGACCCAGTACTTC
. | . | TRBJ1-2 | TRBV28 | CASSLWEAANYGYTF | TGTGCCAGCAGTTTATGGGAGGCAGCGAACTATGGCTACACCTTC
. | . | TRBJ1-1 | TRBV19 | CASVRTNTEAFF | TGTGCCAGTGTAAGGACGAACACTGAAGCTTTCTTT
. | . | TRBJ1-5 | TRBV21-1 | CASSKETGGAQPQHF | TGTGCCAGCAGCAAAGAGACAGGGGGTGCTCAGCCCCAGCATTTT
TRBD1 | . | TRBJ2-5 | TRBV9 | CASSVGVGTGQETQYF | TGTGCCAGCAGCGTAGGTGTGGGGACAGGGCAAGAGACCCAGTACTTC
TRBD2 | . | TRBJ2-7 | TRBV7-8 | CASSLGGGGPINEQYF | TGTGCCAGCAGCTTAGGTGGCGGGGGGCCGATCAACGAGCAGTACTTC
. | . | TRBJ1-3 | TRBV14 | CASSRENSGNTIYF | TGTGCCAGCAGCAGGGAGAACTCTGGAAACACCATATATTTT
TRBD2 | . | TRBJ2-1 | TRBV4-2 | CASSQDPTSGSYNEQFF | TGTGCCAGCAGCCAAGATCCGACTAGCGGCTCCTACAATGAGCAGTTCTTC
TRBD1 | . | TRBJ1-6 | TRBV2 | CASSDRGLFSYNSPLHF | TGTGCCAGCAGTGACAGGGGGCTGTTTTCCTATAATTCACCCCTCCACTTT
. | . | TRBJ2-7 | TRBV15 | CATSRQGGSYEQYF | TGTGCCACCAGCAGACAGGGTGGCTCCTACGAGCAGTACTTC
. | . | TRBJ2-5 | TRBV7-8 | CASSPRPGSQETQYF | TGTGCCAGCAGCCCCCGTCCGGGCAGCCAAGAGACCCAGTACTTC
. | few | TRBJ2-7 | TRBV6-4 | CASSDFQPGPLSSYEQYF | TGTGCCAGCAGTGACTTCCAGCCCGGGCCGCTCAGCTCCTACGAGCAGTACTTC
. | . | TRBJ2-7 | TRBV6-6 | CASRGSYEQYF | TGTGCCAGCCGTGGGTCCTACGAGCAGTACTTC
. | . | TRBJ1-6 | TRBV10-3 | CAIRDTGNNSPLHF | TGTGCCATCAGGGACACGGGGAATAATTCACCCCTCCACTTT
. | . | TRBJ1-1 | TRBV5-6 | CASSSGRLEAFF | TGTGCCAGCAGCTCGGGACGCCTTGAAGCTTTCTTT
. | . | TRBJ1-1 | TRBV14 | CASSAQDLNTEAFF | TGTGCCAGCAGCGCCCAGGATTTGAACACTGAAGCTTTCTTT
. | . | TRBJ1-2 | TRBV6-6 | CASSYGTGSNYGYTF | TGTGCCAGCAGTTATGGAACAGGATCTAACTATGGCTACACCTTC
. | . | TRBJ2-5 | TRBV7-7 | CASSPLGNKETQYF | TGTGCTAGCAGCCCCCTCGGGAATAAAGAGACCCAGTACTTC
TRBD1 | . | TRBJ2-7 | TRBV14 | CASSPMDRGYEQYF | TGTGCCAGCAGCCCTATGGACAGGGGCTACGAGCAGTACTTC
. | . | TRBJ2-3 | TRBV7-9 | CASSLAKGSTDTQYF | TGTGCCAGCAGCTTAGCCAAGGGTAGCACAGATACGCAGTATTTT
. | . | TRBJ2-3 | TRBV9 | CASSGDWEDTQYF | TGTGCCAGCAGTGGGGACTGGGAAGATACGCAGTATTTT
. | . | TRBJ2-5 | TRBV29-1 | CSVEQQETQYF | TGCAGCGTTGAACAGCAAGAGACCCAGTACTTC
. | . | TRBJ1-4 | TRBV6-5 | CASSSTDRTTNEKLFF | TGTGCCAGCAGTTCCACCGACAGAACAACTAATGAAAAACTGTTTTTT
TRBD1 | . | TRBJ1-3 | TRBV7-6 | CASSVGQGNTIYF | TGTGCCAGCAGCGTGGGACAGGGAAACACCATATATTTT
TRBD1 | . | TRBJ1-5 | TRBV27 | CASSPRQGSNQPQHF | TGTGCCAGCAGTCCACGACAGGGCAGCAATCAGCCCCAGCATTTT
TRBD2 | . | TRBJ2-1 | TRBV19 | CASSIASGGNEQFF | TGTGCCAGTAGTATCGCTAGCGGGGGAAATGAGCAGTTCTTC
. | . | TRBJ1-1 | TRBV19 | CASSIGLGPKAFF | TGTGCCAGTAGTATAGGCCTGGGACCAAAAGCTTTCTTT
. | . | TRBJ2-7 | TRBV18 | CASSPAEVYEQYF | TGTGCCAGCTCCCCGGCCGAAGTATACGAGCAGTACTTC
. | . | TRBJ2-5 | TRBV7-2 | CASSLVGRQIPGETQYF | TGTGCCAGCAGCTTAGTGGGACGACAGATTCCCGGGGAGACCCAGTACTTC
. | . | TRBJ2-5 | TRBV5-1 | CASRAGETQYF | TGCGCCAGCAGGGCAGGGGAGACCCAGTACTTC
. | . | TRBJ2-2 | TRBV18 | CASSPLANTGELFF | TGTGCCAGCTCACCACTCGCGAACACCGGGGAGCTGTTTTTT
. | . | TRBJ1-2 | TRBV10-3 | CAISSEVGHYGYTF | TGTGCCATCAGCTCGGAGGTTGGGCACTATGGCTACACCTTC
. | . | TRBJ1-5 | TRBV19 | CASSLHEVPQHF | TGTGCCAGTAGTCTCCATGAGGTACCCCAGCATTTT
TRBD2 | . | TRBJ2-1 | TRBV5-4 | CASSPSGGENEQFF | TGTGCCAGCAGCCCTAGCGGGGGGGAGAATGAGCAGTTCTTC
. | . | TRBJ2-3 | TRBV19 | CASSIGGVRDTQYF | TGTGCCAGTAGTATAGGGGGGGTTAGAGATACGCAGTATTTT
TRBD1 | . | TRBJ1-5 | TRBV5-6 | CASNKAGTESYSNQPQHF | TGTGCCAGCAACAAGGCCGGGACAGAGAGTTATAGCAATCAGCCCCAGCATTTT
. | . | TRBJ1-2 | TRBV11-2 | CASSLETNYGYTF | TGTGCCAGCAGCTTAGAGACTAACTATGGCTACACCTTC
. | . | TRBJ1-1 | TRBV5-1 | CASSLEGLQGYTEAFF | TGCGCCAGCAGCTTGGAGGGTCTGCAGGGGTACACTGAAGCTTTCTTT
. | . | TRBJ1-5 | TRBV6-5 | CASSYSGEGPQHF | TGTGCCAGCAGTTACTCCGGGGAAGGGCCCCAGCATTTT
. | . | TRBJ1-2 | TRBV19 | CASSMFGDTDYTF | TGTGCCAGTAGTATGTTCGGGGACACCGACTACACCTTC
. | . | TRBJ2-7 | TRBV19 | CASSTGPSYEQYF | TGTGCCAGTAGTACGGGACCATCCTACGAGCAGTACTTC
. | . | TRBJ2-7 | TRBV6-5 | CASSTQRRGSYEQYF | TGTGCCAGCAGTACCCAGAGGCGGGGTTCCTACGAGCAGTACTTC
. | . | TRBJ2-3 | TRBV19 | CASRNMGTDTQYF | TGTGCCAGCCGAAACATGGGCACAGATACGCAGTATTTT
TRBD1 | . | TRBJ2-3 | TRBV5-5 | CASSLVGTGGTDTQYF | TGTGCCAGCAGCTTGGTCGGGACAGGGGGCACAGATACGCAGTATTTT
. | . | TRBJ1-1 | TRBV6-1 | CASSPSGVTEAFF | TGTGCCAGCAGTCCTTCGGGGGTCACTGAAGCTTTCTTT
. | . | TRBJ1-6 | TRBV7-8 | CASSQQVLGAPTHF | TGTGCCAGCAGCCAGCAGGTCCTCGGGGCCCCTACGCACTTT
TRBD2 | . | TRBJ2-5 | TRBV19 | CASSGTGLAGQGTQYF | TGTGCCAGTAGTGGGACGGGCCTAGCGGGTCAGGGGACCCAGTACTTC
TRBD1 | . | TRBJ2-7 | TRBV9 | CASSEGDRAPGQYF | TGTGCCAGCAGCGAGGGGGACAGGGCTCCGGGGCAGTACTTC